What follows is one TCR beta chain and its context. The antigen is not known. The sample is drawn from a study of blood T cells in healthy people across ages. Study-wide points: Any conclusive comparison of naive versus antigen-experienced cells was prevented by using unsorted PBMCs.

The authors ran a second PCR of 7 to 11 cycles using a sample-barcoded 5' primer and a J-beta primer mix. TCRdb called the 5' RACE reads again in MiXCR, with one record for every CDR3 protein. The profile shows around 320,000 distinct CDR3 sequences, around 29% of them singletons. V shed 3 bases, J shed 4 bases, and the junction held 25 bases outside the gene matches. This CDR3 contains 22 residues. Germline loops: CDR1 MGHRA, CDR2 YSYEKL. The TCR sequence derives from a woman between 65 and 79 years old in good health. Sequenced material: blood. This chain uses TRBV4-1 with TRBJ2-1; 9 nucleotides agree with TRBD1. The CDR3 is CASSQRSPGQGFLDLRYNEQFF. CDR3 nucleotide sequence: TGCGCCAGCAGCCAGCGATCGCCGGGACAGGGTTTCCTAGATTTGAGGTACAATGAGCAGTTCTTC.